These 10 T cell receptor beta chains originate from one sample sequenced in a study of blood T cell repertoires in COVID-19. The assay was immunoSEQ multiplex PCR, and TCRdb's table has in-frame clones only and misses some. The table shows fewer than 450,000 clones, with roughly 90% occurring only once. The source material was peripheral blood. These TCRs come from a woman in her sixties or seventies with COVID-19, enrolled during active disease.

The chain combines TRBV5-4 with TRBJ2-7; 7 nucleotides align to TRBD2. The CDR3 length is 14 residues. V lost 4 bases and J lost 1; bases outside the gene matches: 5. From germline, CDR1 is SGHNT and CDR2 YYREEE (reference sequence). CDR3: CASSPGGFSYEQYF. CDR3 bases: TGTGCCAGCAGCCCCGGGGGGTTTTCCTACGAGCAGTACTTC.

This clone was picked up one time. The V and J genes are TRBV19 and TRBJ1-2; D perhaps matches TRBD1 (5 bases). There are 15 residues in the CDR3. Germline V gene sequence: CDR1 LNHDA, CDR2 SQIVND (reference sequence). The ends were cut back, 5 bases at V and 2 bases at J, with 15 bases in the middle. CDR3 loop: CASSPRAGRNYGYTF. DNA for the CDR3: TGTGCCAGTAGTCCCCGGGCAGGGAGGAACTATGGCTACACCTTC.

The rearrangement uses TRBV28 and TRBJ1-2, with TRBD1 identical over 7 bases. V gave up 5 bases and J gave up 6 bases; unmatched junction bases: 6. The CDR3 sequence is 13 residues long. Germline loops: CDR1 MDHEN, CDR2 SYDVKM. The CDR3 region is CASSVTGNNGYTF. For the CDR3, the DNA is TGTGCCAGCAGTGTGACAGGGAATAATGGCTACACCTTC.

This chain connects TRBV28 to TRBJ1-2, with 12 bases matching TRBD1. J lost 4 bases, V lost 2 bases, and 5 bases had no gene match. The CDR3 is made up of 16 amino acids. In germline, CDR1 is MDHEN, CDR2 SYDVKM. This CDR3 reads CASSLRGTGGSYGYTF. The CDR3 region has the DNA TGTGCCAGCAGTTTAAGGGGGACAGGGGGCAGCTATGGCTACACCTTC.

This clone was recorded only once. J is TRBJ2-3 and V is TRBV5-4, with 7 bases identical to TRBD1. V lost 3 bases to trimming and J lost 0 bases; unmatched junction nucleotides: 7. CDR3 length equals 16 residues. Per germline, CDR1 SGHNT and CDR2 YYREEE (reference sequence). CDR3 in amino acids: CASSSGTVRSTDTQYF. CDR3 DNA: TGTGCCAGCAGCTCGGGGACAGTGAGAAGCACAGATACGCAGTATTTT.

In this sample, this clone turned up once. The chain has TRBV19 and TRBJ1-5; D is undetermined. Germline CDR1 is LNHDA and CDR2 is SQIVND (reference sequence). The length of the CDR3 is 13 residues. Trimming shortened V by 3 bases and J by 3 bases, and 6 bases separated the two germline ends. The chain's CDR3 is CASSMTNNQPQHF. The CDR3 DNA reads as TGTGCCAGTAGTATGACAAACAATCAGCCCCAGCATTTT.

This clone was seen only once. The chain links TRBV7-8 to TRBJ1-1, with D possibly TRBD1 on 6 matching bases. The germline CDR1 and CDR2 sequences are SGHVS and FQNEAQ. Trimming left V 3 bases short and J 0 bases short, with 23 bases between. The CDR3 is 19 residues long. This CDR3 reads CASSFRAPGGLGMNTEAFF. In DNA form, the CDR3 reads TGTGCCAGCAGCTTTAGAGCCCCGGGGGGGCTGGGGATGAACACTGAAGCTTTCTTT.

CDR3 region: CASSPDSLNTEAFF. CDR3 bases: TGCGCCAGCAGCCCGGACAGTTTGAACACTGAAGCTTTCTTT. The chain recombines TRBV5-1 with TRBJ1-1, with D perhaps TRBD1 (6 bases). V lost 4 bases, J lost 0 bases, and 10 bases lay in between. This CDR3 comprises 14 residues. Germline V gene sequence: CDR1 SGHRS, CDR2 YFSETQ.

The rearrangement uses TRBV18 and TRBJ1-5; the D gene is possibly TRBD1 (6 bases). Germline-derived CDR1 and CDR2 are KGHSH and LQKENI. The CDR3 runs to 15 residues. The V gene lost 0 bases and the J gene lost 5 bases, with 11 bases spanning the gap. The CDR3 DNA sequence: TGTGCCAGCTCACCACCCACAGGGAGAGATCAGCCCCAGCATTTT. Translation: CASSPPTGRDQPQHF.

This rearrangement joins TRBV5-5 to TRBJ1-2; 9 bases map to TRBD1. Germline V gene sequence: CDR1 SGHKS, CDR2 YYEKEE (reference sequence). This CDR3 is 16 amino acids long. Losses at the gene ends were 0 bases for V and 4 bases for J; bases not matched to a gene: 7. The CDR3 bases are TGTGCCAGCAGCTTGGATTCCGGGACAGGGATCTATGGCTACACCTTC. Translation gives CASSLDSGTGIYGYTF.